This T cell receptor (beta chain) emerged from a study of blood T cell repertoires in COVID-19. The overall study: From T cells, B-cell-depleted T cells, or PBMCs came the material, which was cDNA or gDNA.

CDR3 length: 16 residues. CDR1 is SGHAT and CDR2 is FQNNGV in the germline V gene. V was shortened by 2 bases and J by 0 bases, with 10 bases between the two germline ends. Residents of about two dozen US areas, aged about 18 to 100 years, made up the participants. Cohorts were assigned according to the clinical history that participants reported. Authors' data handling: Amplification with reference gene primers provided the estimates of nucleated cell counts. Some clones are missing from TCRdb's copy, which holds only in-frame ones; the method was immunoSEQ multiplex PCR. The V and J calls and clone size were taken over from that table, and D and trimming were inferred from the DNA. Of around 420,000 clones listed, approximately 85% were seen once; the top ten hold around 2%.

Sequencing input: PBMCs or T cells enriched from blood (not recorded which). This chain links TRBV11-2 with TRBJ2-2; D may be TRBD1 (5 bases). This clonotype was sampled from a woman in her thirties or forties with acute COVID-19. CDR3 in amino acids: CASSLWGRANTGELFF. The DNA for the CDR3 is TGTGCCAGCAGCTTATGGGGCCGAGCGAACACCGGGGAGCTGTTTTTT.